Below, 28 T cell receptor beta chains from the same sample are listed, as sequenced in a study of T-cell reconstitution after alpha-beta-depleted transplantation in children. A TCRbeta library incorporating unique molecular identifiers was prepared. Using its own MiXCR run on the PCR reads, TCRdb lists one record per CDR3 protein. The sample lists about 610,000 distinct CDR3 sequences; 8% to 11% were seen once. The sample was PBMCs from the stem cell graft donor, taken from the stem cell graft. These receptors were taken from a human donor who donated a stem cell graft to a child with acute myeloid leukemia.

This clonotype was counted between two and nine times. The rearrangement links TRBV12-3 or TRBV12-4 to TRBJ2-2; D not resolved. Trimming removed 7 bases at V and 2 bases at J, with 11 bases between. The CDR3 totals 14 residues. In DNA form, the CDR3 reads TGTGCCAGCAAACTGGCAGGAAACACCGGGGAGCTGTTTTTT. Protein: CASKLAGNTGELFF.

This clonotype occurred many times. This chain links TRBV27 with TRBJ2-3, with TRBD2 matching 14 bases. J was trimmed by 2 bases and V by 7 bases; bases with no gene match: 14. The germline V gene has CDR1 MNHEY and CDR2 SMNVEV (reference sequence). This CDR3 contains 19 residues. CDR3 nucleotide sequence: TGTGCCAGCAAACCGACTAGCGGGAGGGTGGGGAGAAACACAGATACGCAGTATTTT. Translation: CASKPTSGRVGRNTDTQYF.

This clonotype was seen many times. The chain is built from TRBV15 and TRBJ2-3, with 11 bases fitting TRBD2. Germline V gives CDR1 LNHNV, CDR2 YYDKDF (reference sequence). CDR3 length equals 15 residues. V was clipped by 3 bases and J by 3 bases; unmatched bases: 2. CDR3: CATSRTSGVTDTQYF. The CDR3 nucleotides are TGTGCCACCAGCAGGACTAGCGGGGTTACAGATACGCAGTATTTT.

The chain uses TRBV7-8 and TRBJ2-7; either TRBD1 or TRBD2 may fit D (5 bases each). This CDR3 is built from 17 residues. The germline V gene encodes CDR1 SGHVS and CDR2 FQNEAQ. The germline V and J ends were trimmed by 6 bases and 4 bases, with 25 bases remaining between them. CDR3 nucleotides: TGTGCCAGCAGTAACGAGGGGCGGCGCCAGGGTCGGTACGAGCAGTACTTC. Encoded protein: CASSNEGRRQGRYEQYF.

Ten or more counts support this clonotype. The rearrangement links TRBV7-2 to TRBJ2-3; tentatively, D is TRBD1 or TRBD2 (6 bases each). Germline loops: CDR1 SGHTA, CDR2 FQGNSA. Trimming took off 7 bases at V and 0 bases at J, with 11 bases between the two ends. This CDR3 is built from 14 residues. The CDR3 is CASKGGRSTDTQYF. The CDR3 coding sequence is TGTGCCAGCAAGGGGGGAAGGAGCACAGATACGCAGTATTTT.

This clonotype has a count of ten or more. CDR3 DNA: TGTGCCAGCAGCCTAGGAGGGTCTTCCCAGCAGTACTTC. Protein product: CASSLGGSSQQYF. The V and J genes are TRBV6-5 and TRBJ2-7, with D tentatively TRBD2 (6 bases). This CDR3 contains 13 residues. Trimming shortened V by 6 bases and J by 8 bases, and 17 bases separated the two germline ends. CDR1 is MNHEY and CDR2 is SVGAGI in the germline V gene.

This clonotype showed up many times. The chain combines TRBV9 with TRBJ1-3; D gene unclear. V lost 4 bases, J lost 6 bases, and 14 bases lay in between. CDR1 and CDR2 from the germline V gene are SGDLS and YYNGEE. CDR3 size: 14 residues. In nucleotides, the CDR3 is TGTGCCAGCAGCCTCGACGGAAGGGTAAACACCATATATTTT. It yields the protein CASSLDGRVNTIYF.

The table lists this clonotype with many counts. CDR3 protein: CASTLIQRNTDTQYF. For the CDR3, the DNA is TGTGCCAGCACCCTAATCCAACGTAACACAGATACGCAGTATTTT. V is TRBV6-1 and J is TRBJ2-3, with D hard to call. This CDR3 region has 15 residues. In germline, CDR1 is MNHNS, CDR2 SASEGT. V lost 7 bases to trimming and J lost 2 bases, with 16 bases between them.

This clonotype was picked up many times. CDR3 in DNA: TGTGCCAGCCTCAAAGGGACTAGCGGGCCCGGGGAGCTGTTTTTT. Protein: CASLKGTSGPGELFF. The chain employs TRBV12-3 or TRBV12-4 and TRBJ2-2; 12 nucleotides agree with TRBD2. V dropped 8 bases and J dropped 6; count of bases not matched to a gene: 7. The CDR3 runs to 15 residues.

Ten or more counts support this clonotype. The chain uses TRBV5-1 and TRBJ2-1; D is unresolved. The CDR3 loop spans 14 amino acids. V was shortened by 5 bases and J by 2 bases, with 11 bases between the two germline ends. The V gene's germline CDR1 is SGHRS and CDR2 YFSETQ. The CDR3 here is CASSLDPTYNEQFF. In nucleotides, the CDR3 is TGCGCCAGCAGTCTAGACCCAACCTACAATGAGCAGTTCTTC.

This clonotype was seen a few times. This chain connects TRBV28 to TRBJ2-7; D ambiguous. The length of the CDR3 is 15 residues. The V and J ends lost 3 bases and 5 bases respectively, with 17 bases between them. Germline loops: CDR1 MDHEN, CDR2 SYDVKM. The CDR3 region has the DNA TGTGCCAGCAGTTTTGATGAAGGCCGTTTAGACGAGCAGTACTTC. Protein product: CASSFDEGRLDEQYF.

V gene TRBV30 combines with J gene TRBJ1-1, with D perhaps TRBD1 (6 bases). Germline CDR1 reads GTSNPN; CDR2 reads SVGIG (reference sequence). The CDR3 contains 14 residues. Trimming cost V 0 bases and J 6 bases, with 14 bases left between them. CDR3 in DNA: TGTGCCTGGAGTGTTTGGGGGGCAAGGGCTGAAGCTTTCTTT. Amino acid sequence: CAWSVWGARAEAFF.

The chain employs TRBV5-1 and TRBJ1-1; 9 nucleotides line up with TRBD1. Trimming at V came to 2 bases and at J to 6 bases, leaving 5 bases not matched to a gene. Germline CDR1 reads SGHRS; CDR2 reads YFSETQ. The CDR3 totals 14 residues. In nucleotides, the CDR3 is TGCGCCAGCAGCTTATTAGACAGGGGGTCTGAAGCTTTCTTT. Translated, it gives CASSLLDRGSEAFF.

The rearrangement uses TRBV20-1 and TRBJ2-1; perhaps D is TRBD1 or TRBD2 (5 bases each). This CDR3 contains 15 residues. The V gene lost 0 bases and the J gene lost 6 bases, with 15 bases spanning the gap. CDR1 DFQATT and CDR2 SNEGSKA come from the germline V gene (reference sequence). The CDR3 DNA reads as TGCAGTGCTAGAGACTTAGCGAGGGGAGTCAATGAGCAGTTCTTC. Encoded protein: CSARDLARGVNEQFF.

This clonotype was observed many times. This sequence joins TRBV12-3 or TRBV12-4 and TRBJ2-1, with TRBD2 as a possible D gene (6 bases). The CDR3 is 11 amino acids. The V and J ends lost 5 bases and 13 bases respectively, with 12 bases between them. The CDR3: CASSLRDFQFF. The CDR3, as DNA: TGTGCCAGCAGTCTCCGGGACTTCCAGTTCTTC.

The chain links TRBV7-3 to TRBJ2-3; TRBD1 agrees at 8 bases. Germline V gene data show CDR1 as SGHTA and CDR2 as FQGTGA. With V trimmed by 5 bases and J by 2 bases, 6 bases remained unmatched. The CDR3 covers 15 residues. In DNA, the CDR3 is TGTGCCAGCAGCCAGGACAGGGCCTACACAGATACGCAGTATTTT. This codes for CASSQDRAYTDTQYF. Variable domain in full (rest from reference TRBV7-3 and TRBJ2-3): GAGVSQTPSNKVTEKGKYVELRCDPISGHTALYWYRQSLGQGPEFLIYFQGTGAADDSGLPNDRFFAVRPEGSVSTLKIQRTERGDSAVYLCASSQDRAYTDTQYFGPGTRLTVL.

This clonotype showed up just once. This may arise from a read error, as a much more abundant clone is one base away. The chain combines TRBV6-5 with TRBJ2-3, with D unresolved. Per the germline V gene, CDR1 is MNHEY and CDR2 is SVGAGI. V was pared by 2 bases and J by 0 bases, with 9 bases between. There are 15 residues in the CDR3. The CDR3 spells CASSYKWQSTDTQYF. CDR3 nucleotides: TGTGCCAGCAGTTACAAATGGCAGAGCACAGATACGCAGTATTTT.

This clonotype was seen a few times. The chain joins TRBV9 to TRBJ1-6; D may be TRBD1 (5 bases). Trimming cost V 4 bases and J 7 bases, with 12 bases left between them. This CDR3 has 14 amino acids. Germline CDR1 SGDLS, CDR2 YYNGEE. The DNA of the CDR3 is TGTGCCAGCAGCCCCACAGGAGACAATTCACCCCTCCACTTT. Amino acid sequence: CASSPTGDNSPLHF.

This clonotype was found a few times. The chain links TRBV20-1 to TRBJ2-3; 11 bases are a match to TRBD1. The V gene's germline CDR1 is DFQATT and CDR2 SNEGSKA (reference sequence). Trimming at V came to 0 bases and at J to 2 bases, leaving 10 bases not matched to a gene. This CDR3 has 18 amino acids. CDR3 in DNA: TGCAGTGCTAGAGAGTTCCGGGACAGGGGGTTCCTCACAGATACGCAGTATTTT. Protein sequence: CSAREFRDRGFLTDTQYF.

The chain has TRBV24-1 and TRBJ2-2; D remains unclear. The CDR3 consists of 15 residues. Germline V gene lookup returns CDR1 KGHDR and CDR2 SFDVKD. Trimming cost V 2 bases and J 2 bases, with 8 bases left between them. CDR3 protein: CATSDSGSNTGELFF. CDR3 coding DNA: TGTGCCACCAGTGATTCCGGTTCTAACACCGGGGAGCTGTTTTTT.

The V call is TRBV10-3, the J call TRBJ2-2; perhaps TRBD2 as D (5 bases). The CDR3 totals 16 residues. Trimming cost V 2 bases and J 7 bases, with 17 bases left between them. Germline V lookup: CDR1 ENHRY, CDR2 SYGVKD. CDR3 protein: CAISEGESRVNGELFF. CDR3 DNA: TGTGCCATCAGTGAGGGGGAGTCACGGGTCAACGGGGAGCTGTTTTTT.

This clonotype appeared many times. The V call is TRBV25-1, the J call TRBJ2-7, with D perhaps matching TRBD2 (5 bases). V shed 3 bases and J shed 7 bases, with 22 bases lying between them. The CDR3 is 16 residues long. The germline gives CDR1 MGHDK, CDR2 SYGVNS. The CDR3 nucleotides read TGTGCCAGCAGTGACTCTGGGGAGCAGCGTTCGTGGGAGCAGTACTTC. Translated: CASSDSGEQRSWEQYF.

This clonotype has a handful of counts. The chain links TRBV5-1 to TRBJ2-7; no definite D call. V was clipped by 0 bases and J by 0 bases, with 7 bases between them. Germline V gene sequence: CDR1 SGHRS, CDR2 YFSETQ. This CDR3 is 14 amino acids long. DNA of the CDR3: TGCGCCAGCAGCTTGGCCGCAAACTCCTACGAGCAGTACTTC. The encoded protein is CASSLAANSYEQYF.

The V call is TRBV7-2, the J call TRBJ2-7; a weak D match, TRBD1 (7 bases). Between the trimmed V and J ends, which lost 3 bases and 5 bases, there was a span of 20 bases. Germline V lookup: CDR1 SGHTA, CDR2 FQGNSA. This CDR3 comprises 16 residues. This CDR3 is CASSFTLAGGRNEQYF. CDR3 DNA: TGTGCCAGCAGCTTCACCCTCGCAGGGGGGCGGAACGAGCAGTACTTC.

The sample holds many counts of this clonotype. The V and J genes are TRBV12-3 or TRBV12-4 and TRBJ2-3; TRBD1 is a possible D gene (5 bases). V was clipped by 0 bases and J by 3 bases, with 13 bases between them. This CDR3 spans 16 amino acids. The CDR3 DNA reads TGTGCCAGCAGTTTAGCTCCGCAACAGGTTACAGATACGCAGTATTTT. It encodes CASSLAPQQVTDTQYF.

This chain joins TRBV28 and TRBJ2-2; 7 bases map to TRBD2. The CDR3 sequence is 17 residues long. In germline, CDR1 is MDHEN, CDR2 SYDVKM. J was trimmed by 6 bases and V by 7 bases; bases with no gene match: 17. CDR3 nucleotide sequence: TGTGCCAGCACCCCACGCGGGGGTAACAAAGGGGCCGGGGAGCTGTTTTTT. Its protein product is CASTPRGGNKGAGELFF.

This clonotype was found a few times. The V call is TRBV12-3 or TRBV12-4, the J call TRBJ2-7; the match to TRBD2 covers 13 bases. This CDR3 region has 15 residues. With V trimmed by 6 bases and J by 6 bases, 8 bases remained unmatched. In nucleotides, the CDR3 is TGTGCCAGCAGGTGGACTAGCGGGAGATCAGGCGAGCAGTACTTC. Translated, it gives CASRWTSGRSGEQYF.

Many counts were recorded for this clonotype. The chain couples TRBV6-5 to TRBJ1-4; 9 bases are shared with TRBD1. The CDR3 length is 19 residues. CDR1 is MNHEY, CDR2 SVGAGI, per germline. J lost 0 bases, V lost 4 bases, and 12 bases had no gene match. CDR3 residues: CASSLFGTGRVATNEKLFF. Here the CDR3 DNA reads TGTGCCAGCAGTTTATTCGGGACAGGGCGCGTTGCAACTAATGAAAAACTGTTTTTT.